Presented here are 19 T cell receptor beta chains from one specimen sequenced in a study of blood T cell dynamics during melanoma immunotherapy. The sample's time point: week 3, after first cycle of checkpoint inhibitor. The assay was immunoSEQ multiplex PCR, and TCRdb's table has in-frame clones only and misses some. The sample has 14,000 to 15,000 clones, 70% to 90% seen once. Source: blood, taken from a patient treated with checkpoint blockade. These receptors were collected from a human donor with melanoma.

This clone was seen a single time. The chain is built from TRBV11-1 and TRBJ2-5, with D tentatively TRBD2 (7 bases). The DNA end favors TRBJ2-7, so the J call may be wrong. The germline V gene has CDR1 SGHAT and CDR2 FQDESV (reference sequence). This CDR3 comprises 15 residues. This chain's CDR3 is CASTLGGALSYEQYF. Here the CDR3 DNA reads TGTGCCAGCACTCTAGGGGGGGCCCTATCCTACGAGCAGTACTTC.

The rearrangement joins TRBV11-2 to TRBJ2-1; possible D gene TRBD1, 6 bases. The CDR3 is 15 residues long. Trimming took off 5 bases at V and 3 bases at J, with 14 bases between the two ends. Per germline, CDR1 SGHAT and CDR2 FQNNGV. The CDR3 bases are TGTGCCAGCAGCCCCAGGGGAAGGATCTACAATGAGCAGTTCTTC. Its protein is CASSPRGRIYNEQFF.

The chain uses TRBV4-3 and TRBJ2-7; no definite D call. Per germline, CDR1 LGHNA and CDR2 YSLEER. V dropped 1 base and J dropped 3 bases, with 7 bases sitting between them. CDR3 length: 13 amino acids. In DNA, the CDR3 is TGCGCCAGCAGCCAAGTTCCAGACTACGAGCAGTACTTC. As protein: CASSQVPDYEQYF.

The chain carries TRBV9 and TRBJ1-2; D gene uncertain. CDR1 and CDR2 (germline): SGDLS, YYNGEE. Trimming cost V 4 bases and J 2 bases, with 15 bases left between them. CDR3 length: 15 residues. This CDR3 is CASSPLLGLNYGYTF. CDR3 coding DNA: TGTGCCAGCAGCCCTCTTTTAGGGTTGAACTATGGCTACACCTTC.

The V and J genes are TRBV19 and TRBJ2-3; the match to TRBD2 covers 7 bases. Germline assignment: CDR1 LNHDA and CDR2 SQIVND (reference sequence). Trimming removed 4 bases from V and 5 bases from J; junction bases left unmatched: 3. The CDR3 consists of 13 residues. CDR3 loop: CASSTGLVDTQYF. Written as DNA, the CDR3 is TGTGCCAGTAGTACCGGACTAGTAGATACGCAGTATTTT. Full variable domain (outside the CDR3, taken from reference TRBV19 and TRBJ2-3): DGGITQSPKYLFRKEGQNVTLSCEQNLNHDAMYWYRQDPGQGLRLIYYSQIVNDFQKGDIAEGYSVSREKKESFPLTVTSAQKNPTAFYLCASSTGLVDTQYFGPGTRLTVL.

J is TRBJ2-5 and V is TRBV28, with D perhaps matching TRBD1 or TRBD2 (5 bases each). With 5 bases removed from V and 1 base from J, the gap between germline ends came to 14 bases. In germline, CDR1 is MDHEN, CDR2 SYDVKM. The CDR3 has 15 residues. The CDR3 DNA sequence: TGTGCCAGCAGTCCCCCGGGGCGGCGCCAAGAGACCCAGTACTTC. As protein: CASSPPGRRQETQYF.

In its sample, this clone was seen once. The chain has TRBV10-3 and TRBJ1-1; D is unclear. The V gene lost 4 bases and the J gene lost 1 base, with 10 bases spanning the gap. CDR1 is ENHRY, CDR2 SYGVKD, per germline. This CDR3 has 14 amino acids. The CDR3 region is CAISVGYTNTEAFF. In nucleotides, the CDR3 is TGTGCCATCAGTGTTGGGTATACGAACACTGAAGCTTTCTTT.

The chain has TRBV27 and TRBJ1-6; D ambiguous. The CDR3 sequence is 12 residues long. From germline, CDR1 is MNHEY and CDR2 SMNVEV (reference sequence). Trimming took 6 bases from V and 8 from J, leaving 8 bases between them. The CDR3 sequence: CASSQEYSPLHF. The CDR3 DNA follows: TGTGCCAGCAGCCAAGAGTATTCACCCCTCCACTTT.

The V gene is TRBV6-1, the J gene TRBJ2-3; no firm D call. CDR1 and CDR2 from the germline V gene are MNHNS and SASEGT. V was cut by 2 bases and J by 1 base, with 10 bases left in between. CDR3 length equals 15 residues. CDR3 residues: CASSETLIGTDTQYF. CDR3 bases: TGTGCCAGCAGTGAAACGCTGATAGGCACAGATACGCAGTATTTT.

The chain couples TRBV29-1 to TRBJ2-3, with D unclear. With 3 bases removed from V and 0 bases from J, the gap between germline ends came to 19 bases. CDR1 is SQVTM and CDR2 is ANQGSEA in the germline V gene. This CDR3 spans 17 amino acids. The DNA of the CDR3 is TGCAGCGTTGAGGGATCTGAAAGGGCACTTAGCACAGATACGCAGTATTTT. Translating gives CSVEGSERALSTDTQYF.

The chain has TRBV5-1 and TRBJ2-5; D is perhaps TRBD2 (5 bases). Germline V gives CDR1 SGHRS, CDR2 YFSETQ. Trimming cost V 4 bases and J 1 base, with 8 bases left between them. The CDR3 runs to 13 residues. The CDR3 nucleotides read TGCGCCAGCAGCGTCGGACTCCAAGAGACCCAGTACTTC. Translation: CASSVGLQETQYF.

This clone was seen only a few times. This chain connects TRBV5-4 to TRBJ1-1; no reliable D call. Trimming stripped 1 base from V and 5 bases from J, with 12 bases between. There are 14 residues in the CDR3. From germline, CDR1 is SGHNT and CDR2 YYREEE (reference sequence). CDR3 loop: CASSLPTVPTEAFF. Here the CDR3 DNA reads TGTGCCAGCAGCTTGCCCACAGTCCCTACTGAAGCTTTCTTT. Complete variable domain (other parts from reference TRBV5-4 and TRBJ1-1): ETGVTQSPTHLIKTRGQQVTLRCSSQSGHNTVSWYQQALGQGPQFIFQYYREEENGRGNFPPRFSGLQFPNYSSELNVNALELDDSALYLCASSLPTVPTEAFFGQGTRLTVV.

With respect to this clone: At one boundary the junction diverges from the germline segment, which might be a read error. The CDR3 DNA sequence: TGTGTCAGCAGCTTAGTTACCGGCTATGGCTACACCTTC. Protein product: CVSSLVTGYGYTF. This chain connects TRBV7-9 to TRBJ1-2, with unresolved D. Germline loops: CDR1 SEHNR, CDR2 FQNEAQ (reference sequence). This CDR3 is built from 13 residues.

This chain connects TRBV14 to TRBJ2-1; D might be TRBD1 or TRBD2, each matching 5 bases. The CDR3 is made up of 15 amino acids. Per germline, CDR1 SGHDN and CDR2 FVKESK. With 3 bases removed from V and 5 bases from J, the gap between germline ends came to 14 bases. The CDR3 DNA follows: TGTGCCAGCAGCCAGGGGGATTGGGCAGACAATGAGCAGTTCTTC. The encoded protein is CASSQGDWADNEQFF. Drawing the rest from reference TRBV14 and TRBJ2-1, the complete variable domain is EAGVTQFPSHSVIEKGQTVTLRCDPISGHDNLYWYRRVMGKEIKFLLHFVKESKQDESGMPNNRFLAERTGGTYSTLKVQPAELEDSGVYFCASSQGDWADNEQFFGPGTRLTVL.

V and J are TRBV28 and TRBJ2-7; D perhaps matches TRBD2 (6 bases). With 7 bases removed from V and 4 bases from J, the gap between germline ends came to 14 bases. Germline V gene sequence: CDR1 MDHEN, CDR2 SYDVKM. There are 13 residues in the CDR3. This CDR3 reads CASKAGGVYEQYF. The CDR3 DNA reads as TGTGCCAGCAAGGCTGGAGGGGTTTACGAGCAGTACTTC.

This sequence joins TRBV11-3 and TRBJ2-1, with 10 bases that match TRBD2. Per the germline V gene, CDR1 is SGHNT and CDR2 is YENEEA. The V and J ends lost 4 bases and 7 bases, in that order; junction bases with no gene match: 4. The CDR3 is 14 residues long. The chain's CDR3 is CASSWSGRGNEQFF. The DNA for the CDR3 is TGTGCCAGCAGCTGGAGCGGGAGGGGAAATGAGCAGTTCTTC. Variable domain in full (rest from reference TRBV11-3 and TRBJ2-1): EAGVVQSPRYKIIEKKQPVAFWCNPISGHNTLYWYLQNLGQGPELLIRYENEEAVDDSQLPKDRFSAERLKGVDSTLKIQPAELGDSAVYLCASSWSGRGNEQFFGPGTRLTVL.

The chain is built from TRBV19 and TRBJ2-4; 9 bases line up with TRBD1. Trimming removed 7 bases from V and 0 bases from J; junction bases left unmatched: 25. From germline, CDR1 is LNHDA and CDR2 SQIVND (reference sequence). The CDR3 contains 22 residues. The CDR3 is CASILPPAVGTGYPLAKNIQYF. The CDR3 DNA is TGTGCCAGTATCCTCCCCCCCGCTGTCGGGACAGGGTACCCCTTAGCCAAAAACATTCAGTACTTC.

The genes are TRBV10-2 and TRBJ2-2; D is undetermined. This CDR3 has 11 residues. V was clipped by 8 bases and J by 4 bases, with 5 bases between them. Germline V gives CDR1 WSHSY, CDR2 SAAADI. The CDR3 region has the DNA TGCGCCAGCGCTTTCACCGGGGAGCTGTTTTTT. It codes for CASAFTGELFF.

This chain links TRBV15 with TRBJ2-1; 11 nucleotides align to TRBD2. Germline values: CDR1 LNHNV, CDR2 YYDKDF (reference sequence). The CDR3 loop spans 15 amino acids. V trimming: 1 base; J trimming: 9 bases; junction bases outside the gene matches: 5. The CDR3: CATSRVIAGGLEQFF. The CDR3 nucleotides read TGTGCCACCAGCAGAGTGATAGCGGGAGGGCTTGAGCAGTTCTTC.